This entry lists 10 T cell receptor beta chains sequenced from one sample in a study of T cell responses to AZD1222 COVID-19 vaccine. Libraries were prepared by immunoSEQ multiplex PCR; TCRdb keeps only in-frame clonotypes and omits some of them. Found here are 75,000 to 80,000 clones, roughly 90% of them singletons; the top ten hold 1.2% to 1.5%. Sample: peripheral blood, taken 28 days after the second AZD1222 dose. The receptors were gathered from an adult who received the AZD1222 COVID-19 vaccine.

The chain recombines TRBV28 with TRBJ1-5, with 8 positions matching TRBD1. Germline V lookup: CDR1 MDHEN, CDR2 SYDVKM. The CDR3 has 14 amino acids. Trimming removed 5 bases from V and 7 bases from J; junction bases left unmatched: 7. The CDR3 DNA reads TGTGCCAGCAGTCCTCACAGGGGGGGACAGCCCCAGCATTTT. Its protein product is CASSPHRGGQPQHF.

The chain employs TRBV19 and TRBJ2-1, with TRBD2 matching 10 bases. In germline, CDR1 is LNHDA, CDR2 SQIVND (reference sequence). With 5 bases clipped from V and 1 base from J, the junction kept 2 bases outside the gene matches. This CDR3 region has 15 residues. CDR3 loop: CASSSSGGSYNEQFF. CDR3 nucleotides: TGTGCCAGTAGTTCTAGCGGGGGTTCCTACAATGAGCAGTTCTTC.

V gene TRBV6-5 combines with J gene TRBJ1-1; the D gene is possibly TRBD1 (6 bases). Per germline, CDR1 MNHEY and CDR2 SVGAGI. The V gene lost 7 bases and the J gene lost 6 bases, with 15 bases spanning the gap. The CDR3 is 13 amino acids. Here the CDR3 DNA reads TGTGCCAGCACCGCCCTAAGGGGGGCTGAAGCTTTCTTT. It specifies CASTALRGAEAFF.

The chain combines TRBV9 with TRBJ2-3, with a tentative D call TRBD2 (6 bases). V was pared by 0 bases and J by 1 base, with 9 bases between. The germline CDR1 and CDR2 sequences are SGDLS and YYNGEE. The CDR3 is 15 amino acids. The CDR3 nucleotides are TGTGCCAGCAGCGTAGGGACTACTCGCACAGATACGCAGTATTTT. The encoded protein is CASSVGTTRTDTQYF.

V and J are TRBV27 and TRBJ1-2, with TRBD1 matching over 9 bases. The J segment lost 8 bases and the V segment lost 9 bases, leaving 10 bases of the junction unmatched. The CDR3 spans 13 residues. Germline CDR1 MNHEY, CDR2 SMNVEV (reference sequence). This chain's CDR3 is CASGRDRAYGYTF. The CDR3 nucleotides read TGTGCCAGTGGGAGGGACAGGGCATACGGCTACACCTTC.

The chain employs TRBV12-3 or TRBV12-4 and TRBJ1-1; unclear D gene. The CDR3 is made up of 13 amino acids. V was cut by 3 bases and J by 4 bases, with 9 bases left in between. CDR3 sequence reads: CASSFLRSTEAFF. The CDR3 nucleotides are TGTGCCAGCAGTTTTCTAAGGAGCACTGAAGCTTTCTTT.

The count of this clone is one. The CDR3 nucleotides are TGTGCCAGCAGTCGGGACCTGGGGGAGACCCAGTACTTC. This gives the protein CASSRDLGETQYF. The V gene is TRBV5-6, the J gene TRBJ2-5, with D perhaps given as TRBD1 or TRBD2 (5 bases each). Trimming stripped 5 bases from V and 5 bases from J, with 13 bases between. Germline loops: CDR1 SGHDT, CDR2 YYEEEE. The CDR3 consists of 13 residues.

The rearrangement joins TRBV21-1 to TRBJ2-1; the listed D gene, TRBD2, was not tested against the DNA. TRBV21-1 is a recognized pseudogene. There are 21 residues in the CDR3. The CDR3 loop is CASRGQWYKRGARISYNEQFF. The CDR3 coding sequence is TGTGCCAGCAGAGGTCAGTGGTACAAGCGGGGGGCCAGAATCTCCTACAATGAGCAGTTCTTC.

The gene calls are TRBV7-2 and TRBJ1-6; a possible D gene is TRBD1 (5 bases). Germline V gene sequence: CDR1 SGHTA, CDR2 FQGNSA. V was trimmed by 5 bases and J by 5 bases, leaving 19 bases between them. CDR3 size: 17 residues. The CDR3 coding sequence is TGTGCCAGCAGCCTTATGAATATGGGGGGAAATAATTCACCCCTCCACTTT. Amino acids: CASSLMNMGGNNSPLHF.

V gene TRBV10-3 combines with J gene TRBJ2-7, with TRBD1 as a possible D gene (5 bases). The CDR3 length is 12 residues. V was cut by 4 bases and J by 3 bases, with 7 bases left in between. Germline V gene lookup returns CDR1 ENHRY and CDR2 SYGVKD. The CDR3 spells CAISVQGYEQYF. The CDR3, as DNA: TGTGCCATCAGTGTGCAGGGCTACGAGCAGTACTTC.